This T cell receptor beta chain stems from a study of blood T cell repertoires in COVID-19. Background on the study: The United States, Italy and Spain were the sources of the acute and convalescent COVID-19 samples. T cells, B-cell-depleted T cells, or PBMCs provided the cDNA or gDNA that served as material.

This clone appeared once. Original processing methods: Reference gene primer amplification gave nucleated cell count estimates. TCRdb's copy holds only in-frame clones and misses some; the assay was immunoSEQ multiplex PCR. V and J calls and clone size are given by that table; D and trimming were obtained from the DNA. The sample has some 28,000 clones, around nine tenths seen once; the top ten hold over 15%. Trimming took off 4 bases at V and 1 base at J, with 21 bases between the two ends. This CDR3 is 17 amino acids long. The V gene's germline CDR1 is SGHRS and CDR2 YFSETQ. V and J are TRBV5-1 and TRBJ2-7, with a tentative D call TRBD1 (5 bases). Sequenced sample: peripheral blood. This TCR derives from a human donor in a cohort sampled during active COVID-19. The CDR3: CASSARQTGIKSYEQYF. The CDR3 DNA reads as TGCGCCAGCAGCGCAAGACAAACAGGTATTAAGTCCTACGAGCAGTACTTC.